The rows below give T cell receptor beta chains drawn from one sample of a study of CD8+CD57+ T cells in acquired aplastic anemia. TCRdb analysed the reads with MiXCR anew, one entry per CDR3 protein. In the table there are 200,000 to 250,000 distinct CDR3 sequences, roughly 60% of which are singletons. The source material was sorted CD4+, CD8+, or CD8+CD57+ T cells (not recorded which) from PBMCs. Receptors were obtained from a human donor with aplastic anemia. CDR3s include the opening cysteine and the closing phenylalanine or tryptophan. The D gene is left open where the match is weak. Clone size is not always given. Where it is, it says once, few, many or a class for expanded clones.

v_gene: TRBV9
d_gene: -
abundance: -
j_gene: TRBJ2-5
CDR3aa: CASSPQTGTQETQYF
CDR3nt: TGTGCCAGCAGCCCCCAGACAGGTACACAAGAGACCCAGTACTTC

v_gene: TRBV2
d_gene: -
abundance: few
j_gene: TRBJ2-2
CDR3aa: CASSEREVEELFF
CDR3nt: TGTGCCAGCAGTGAAAGGGAGGTGGAGGAGCTGTTTTTT

v_gene: TRBV15
d_gene: TRBD1
abundance: -
j_gene: TRBJ2-1
CDR3aa: CATSSPTGFDEQFF
CDR3nt: TGTGCCACCAGCAGCCCGACAGGGTTCGACGAGCAGTTCTTC

v_gene: TRBV2
d_gene: -
abundance: -
j_gene: TRBJ1-2
CDR3aa: CASTRGTYGYTF
CDR3nt: TGTGCCAGCACCCGGGGGACCTATGGCTACACCTTC

v_gene: TRBV29-1
d_gene: TRBD1
abundance: few
j_gene: TRBJ2-1
CDR3aa: CSVNQGVGQEQFF
CDR3nt: TGCAGCGTGAACCAGGGGGTTGGTCAGGAGCAGTTCTTC

v_gene: TRBV7-2
d_gene: -
abundance: -
j_gene: TRBJ2-2
CDR3aa: CASSLLTGGPGELFF
CDR3nt: TGTGCCAGCAGCTTACTAACTGGGGGCCCCGGGGAGCTGTTTTTT

v_gene: TRBV7-2
d_gene: TRBD2
abundance: few
j_gene: TRBJ2-2
CDR3aa: CASSLSEVAGTTGELFF
CDR3nt: TGTGCCAGCAGCTTAAGCGAGGTAGCGGGGACCACCGGGGAGCTGTTTTTT

v_gene: TRBV24-1
d_gene: -
abundance: -
j_gene: TRBJ2-1
CDR3aa: CATSGGQSYNEQFF
CDR3nt: TGTGCCACCAGTGGCGGTCAGTCCTACAATGAGCAGTTCTTC

v_gene: TRBV7-2
d_gene: -
abundance: few
j_gene: TRBJ1-6
CDR3aa: CASSLDLWPLHF
CDR3nt: TGTGCCAGCAGCCTTGACCTTTGGCCCCTCCACTTT

v_gene: TRBV7-8
d_gene: -
abundance: -
j_gene: TRBJ2-3
CDR3aa: CASSLRAFSSTDTQYF
CDR3nt: TGTGCCAGCAGCCTCAGGGCTTTCTCTAGCACAGATACGCAGTATTTT

v_gene: TRBV7-2
d_gene: -
abundance: -
j_gene: TRBJ1-1
CDR3aa: CASSLIEITGAFF
CDR3nt: TGTGCCAGCAGCTTAATCGAAATAACAGGAGCTTTCTTT

v_gene: TRBV20-1
d_gene: TRBD2
abundance: -
j_gene: TRBJ2-7
CDR3aa: CSFSGGLAGGREQYF
CDR3nt: TGCAGTTTTTCGGGCGGACTAGCGGGAGGGCGGGAGCAGTACTTC

v_gene: TRBV5-5
d_gene: -
abundance: -
j_gene: TRBJ2-3
CDR3aa: CASSLSGLHTDTQYF
CDR3nt: TGTGCCAGCAGCTTGTCGGGACTGCACACAGATACGCAGTATTTT

v_gene: TRBV7-9
d_gene: -
abundance: -
j_gene: TRBJ2-5
CDR3aa: CASSLVGRGQETQYF
CDR3nt: TGTGCCAGCAGCTTAGTGGGCCGAGGCCAAGAGACCCAGTACTTC

v_gene: TRBV19
d_gene: TRBD2
abundance: -
j_gene: TRBJ2-2
CDR3aa: CASRTSGGGNTGELFF
CDR3nt: TGTGCCAGTAGGACATCGGGAGGCGGGAACACCGGGGAGCTGTTTTTT

v_gene: TRBV29-1
d_gene: TRBD2
abundance: few
j_gene: TRBJ2-1
CDR3aa: CSVVTSGRNEQFF
CDR3nt: TGCAGCGTTGTGACTAGCGGGAGGAATGAGCAGTTCTTC

v_gene: TRBV10-1
d_gene: TRBD1
abundance: -
j_gene: TRBJ1-3
CDR3aa: CASSPRTGGTGNTIYF
CDR3nt: TGCGCCAGCAGTCCCCGGACAGGGGGGACTGGAAACACCATATATTTT

v_gene: TRBV3-1
d_gene: -
abundance: -
j_gene: TRBJ1-3
CDR3aa: CASSQGAGSGNTIYF
CDR3nt: TGTGCCAGCAGCCAAGGCGCAGGCTCTGGAAACACCATATATTTT

v_gene: TRBV20-1
d_gene: -
abundance: -
j_gene: TRBJ2-5
CDR3aa: CSARDRRSETQYF
CDR3nt: TGCAGTGCTAGAGATAGGAGATCGGAGACCCAGTACTTC

v_gene: TRBV2
d_gene: -
abundance: few
j_gene: TRBJ2-7
CDR3aa: CASARGAVYEQYF
CDR3nt: TGTGCCAGCGCTAGGGGGGCAGTCTACGAGCAGTACTTC

v_gene: TRBV19
d_gene: -
abundance: -
j_gene: TRBJ2-1
CDR3aa: CASSIRGTLEKGEQFF
CDR3nt: TGTGCCAGTAGTATCAGGGGGACTTTAGAAAAGGGGGAGCAGTTCTTC

v_gene: TRBV5-6
d_gene: TRBD1
abundance: few
j_gene: TRBJ2-7
CDR3aa: CASSLDDRESEQYF
CDR3nt: TGTGCCAGCAGCTTGGATGACAGGGAAAGCGAGCAGTACTTC

v_gene: TRBV15
d_gene: -
abundance: -
j_gene: TRBJ1-5
CDR3aa: CATSRKQENQPQHF
CDR3nt: TGTGCCACCAGCAGAAAGCAGGAGAATCAGCCCCAGCATTTT

v_gene: TRBV7-2
d_gene: -
abundance: once
j_gene: TRBJ2-1
CDR3aa: CASSLARNNEQFF
CDR3nt: TGTGCCAGCAGCTTAGCGCGGAACAATGAGCAGTTCTTC

v_gene: TRBV5-1
d_gene: -
abundance: -
j_gene: TRBJ2-7
CDR3aa: CASSSALSGTYEQYF
CDR3nt: TGCGCCAGCAGCTCAGCTCTGAGCGGTACCTACGAGCAGTACTTC